Reported below is one T cell receptor (beta chain). Its specificity is not known. This entry belongs to a study of blood T cells in healthy people across ages. General study findings and limits: The study lacked donor CMV status, which possibly confounded expanded clonotype changes.

Total RNA, at least 5.5 micrograms per sample, came from PBMCs. Using a J-beta primer mix together with a sample-barcoded 5' primer, a second PCR was run for roughly 6 to 12 cycles. TCRdb passed the 5' RACE reads through MiXCR, listing each CDR3 protein once. This table has around 2 million distinct CDR3 sequences, roughly 43% appearing once. This clonotype was sampled from a human donor in good health. Sequenced: blood.

CDR3 nucleotides: TGTGCCAGCAGCTCCGACCCCCTCATTTACTATGGCTACACCTTC. This codes for CASSSDPLIYYGYTF. This chain uses TRBV7-9 with TRBJ1-2; no clear D. There are 15 residues in the CDR3. V was clipped by 4 bases and J by 3 bases, with 15 bases between them. The germline gives CDR1 SEHNR, CDR2 FQNEAQ (reference sequence).